Listed below are T cell receptor beta chains from one sample, sequenced in a study of T cell responses to AZD1222 COVID-19 vaccine. Produced via immunoSEQ multiplex PCR; TCRdb's table is partial and in-frame only. The sample contains around 140,000 clones, 80% to 95% of which appear only once. The specimen was peripheral blood, collected 28 days after the second AZD1222 dose. All receptors come from an adult who received the AZD1222 COVID-19 vaccine. CDR3s include the opening cysteine and the closing phenylalanine or tryptophan. The D gene is left open where the match is weak. The size field is filled for only some rows; it gives once, few, many or a size class.

DNA	CDR3	J	size	length	D	V
TGTGCCAGCAGCCGAGGGACGTACTATGGCTACACCTTC	CASSRGTYYGYTF	TRBJ1-2	NA	13	NA	TRBV7-2
TGTGCCAGTAGTGCCGGGACAGGGTCGGGAAACACCATATATTTT	CASSAGTGSGNTIYF	TRBJ1-3	NA	15	TRBD1	TRBV19
TGTGCCAGCTCACCAGTGGTTGAGGGGACAACTGAAGCTTTCTTT	CASSPVVEGTTEAFF	TRBJ1-1	NA	15	NA	TRBV18
TGCGCCAGCAGCTTGGCCGTTAGCGGGGTTCGGTTTACGCAGTATTTT	CASSLAVSGVRFTQYF	TRBJ2-3	NA	16	TRBD2	TRBV5-1
TGTGCCAGTAGTATAAAGGGGCGGAGACAGGATACGCAGTATTTT	CASSIKGRRQDTQYF	TRBJ2-3	NA	15	NA	TRBV19
TGCGCCAGCAGCCTCCTGCCCCCAGGGGTGGGGAACACTGAAGCTTTCTTT	CASSLLPPGVGNTEAFF	TRBJ1-1	NA	17	NA	TRBV4-3
TGTGCCAGCAGTTATTCGAATGACGCCAACACTGAAGCTTTCTTT	CASSYSNDANTEAFF	TRBJ1-1	NA	15	NA	TRBV6-5
TGTGCCTGGAGCCCAGGGGCGAACACTGAAGCTTTCTTT	CAWSPGANTEAFF	TRBJ1-1	NA	13	NA	TRBV30
TGTGTCTCGATGGAGGCAGGGAGTATGAACACTGAAGCTTTCTTT	CVSMEAGSMNTEAFF	TRBJ1-1	NA	15	NA	TRBV27
TGTGCCAGCACCCCCTGGGGGGGCTCTGGGGCCAACGTCCTGACTTTC	CASTPWGGSGANVLTF	TRBJ2-6	once	16	TRBD2	TRBV27
TGCGCCAGCAGCTTGGCCGGAGCCTCAAACAATGAGCAGTTCTTC	CASSLAGASNNEQFF	TRBJ2-1	NA	15	NA	TRBV5-1
TGTGCCAGCAGCAAAGATGGGGACAACAGGGGAAACAACTCTGGGGCCAACGTCCTGACTTTC	CASSKDGDNRGNNSGANVLTF	TRBJ2-6	NA	21	NA	TRBV21-1
TGTGCCAGCAGCGTAAGCTCCTATAATTCACCCCTCCACTTT	CASSVSSYNSPLHF	TRBJ1-6	NA	14	NA	TRBV9
TGTGCCAGCACAGGACAGCCTTTCACCGGGGAGCTGTTTTTT	CASTGQPFTGELFF	TRBJ2-2	NA	14	NA	TRBV6-5
TGTGCCAGCAGCTCCCCCGGGAGCTCTGGAAACACCATATATTTT	CASSSPGSSGNTIYF	TRBJ1-3	NA	15	NA	TRBV5-4
TGCGCCAGCAGCTTGGCCGGCGGGAGTCCCCCCCCTCTCTTC	CASSLAGGSPPPLF	TRBJ2-1	NA	14	TRBD2	TRBV5-1
TGTGCCAGCAGTTTGGGGGACGCGGGTGGCTACACCTTC	CASSLGDAGGYTF	TRBJ1-2	NA	13	NA	TRBV12-3/TRBV12-4
TGTGCCAGCAGCTCAGTACAGGGACACTATGGCTACACCTTC	CASSSVQGHYGYTF	TRBJ1-2	NA	14	NA	TRBV11-2
TGTGCCAGTAGTCCCCGGGACAACAAACTCGAGCAGTACTTC	CASSPRDNKLEQYF	TRBJ2-7	once	14	NA	TRBV19
TGTGCCACCAGGCGCAGCAACACCGGGGAGCTGTTTTTT	CATRRSNTGELFF	TRBJ2-2	NA	13	NA	TRBV24-1
TGTGCCAGCAGTTTTGTGAACACTGAAGCTTTCTTT	CASSFVNTEAFF	TRBJ1-1	NA	12	NA	TRBV12-3/TRBV12-4
TGTGCCAGCTCACCAACGGGTCCCGAGCAGTACTTC	CASSPTGPEQYF	TRBJ2-7	NA	12	NA	TRBV18
TGCGCCAGCAGCCAAGACCCTGCAGGAAACTATGGCTACACCTTC	CASSQDPAGNYGYTF	TRBJ1-2	NA	15	NA	TRBV4-3
TGCGCCAGCAGCTTGGGGACAGGGGGCACTGAAGCTTTCTTT	CASSLGTGGTEAFF	TRBJ1-1	NA	14	TRBD1	TRBV5-1
TGTGCCACCAGCAGACAGGTCGGTGATCAGCCCCAGCATTTT	CATSRQVGDQPQHF	TRBJ1-5	NA	14	NA	TRBV15
TGTGCCAGCAGCTTGGAAGGCAGGGCGTATGGCTACACCTTC	CASSLEGRAYGYTF	TRBJ1-2	NA	14	NA	TRBV5-6
TGTGCCAGCAGCTCATGGACACGAAGCTCCTACAATGAGCAGTTCTTC	CASSSWTRSSYNEQFF	TRBJ2-1	few	16	NA	TRBV13